Presented here are 13 T cell receptor beta chains from one specimen sequenced in a study of T cells in Graves' hyperthyroidism and ophthalmopathy. RNA transcripts gave rise to amplified TCR beta CDR3 regions. HTBI primers drove first-round RT-PCR of the TCR CDR3. TCRdb re-derived calls from the multiplex PCR reads in MiXCR, one entry per CDR3 protein. The data hold roughly 420,000 distinct CDR3 sequences, with roughly 14% observed a single time. The sequenced material came from blood. The receptors shown here come from a woman aged 18-30 years with Graves' hyperthyroidism.

This clonotype was observed many times. The chain links TRBV20-1 to TRBJ2-3; 9 nucleotides align to TRBD2. CDR3 length: 17 residues. Germline-derived CDR1 and CDR2 are DFQATT and SNEGSKA (reference sequence). CDR3: CRPASGTTTGPTDTQYF. Here the CDR3 DNA reads TGCAGACCGGCTAGCGGGACAACTACGGGGCCCACAGATACGCAGTATTTT.

This clonotype came up many times. The gene calls are TRBV3-1 and TRBJ2-3, with a weak D call TRBD2 (7 bases). The length of the CDR3 is 20 residues. The germline CDR1 and CDR2 sequences are LGHDT and YNNKEL (reference sequence). With 4 bases removed from V and 0 bases from J, the gap between germline ends came to 26 bases. DNA for the CDR3: TGTGCCAGCAGCCCCACCGGGAGGCGGGGAGGGGACACTAGCACAGATACGCAGTATTTT. Amino acids: CASSPTGRRGGDTSTDTQYF.

In this sample, this clonotype turned up many times. V gene TRBV7-3 combines with J gene TRBJ2-1; possible D gene TRBD2, 6 bases. CDR1 is SGHTA and CDR2 is FQGTGA in the germline V gene. Trimming left V 5 bases short and J 6 bases short, with 17 bases between. CDR3 length: 15 residues. CDR3 nucleotide sequence: TGTGCCAGCAGCCCGAAGGGAGGTAGTTTCAATGAGCAGTTCTTC. This gives the protein CASSPKGGSFNEQFF.

The V and J genes are TRBV20-1 and TRBJ1-6; 10 bases match TRBD1. The germline V gene encodes CDR1 DFQATT and CDR2 SNEGSKA (reference sequence). The CDR3 sequence is 13 residues long. V lost 6 bases and J lost 7; bases outside the gene matches: 3. CDR3 amino acids: CSAGTGVNSPLHF. In DNA form, the CDR3 reads TGCAGTGCCGGGACAGGGGTCAATTCACCCCTCCACTTT.

In nucleotides, the CDR3 is TGTGCCAGTAGTATGTTTGGACAGGGGGATTCACCCCTCCACTTT. Translating it yields CASSMFGQGDSPLHF. The chain has TRBV19 and TRBJ1-6; 10 nucleotides match TRBD1. Germline CDR1 LNHDA, CDR2 SQIVND (reference sequence). J lost 8 bases, V lost 3 bases, and 4 bases had no gene match. The CDR3 consists of 15 residues. The variable domain in full, completed from reference TRBV19 and TRBJ1-6, reads DGGITQSPKYLFRKEGQNVTLSCEQNLNHDAMYWYRQDPGQGLRLIYYSQIVNDFQKGDIAEGYSVSREKKESFPLTVTSAQKNPTAFYLCASSMFGQGDSPLHFGNGTRLTVT.

The rearrangement links TRBV7-9 to TRBJ2-1; TRBD2 matches 11 bases. Germline loops: CDR1 SEHNR, CDR2 FQNEAQ (reference sequence). The trim removed 4 bases at V and 5 bases at J, leaving 7 bases unmatched. The CDR3 is 16 amino acids. CDR3 bases: TGTGCCAGCAGCTCACTTAGCGGGAGGGACCACAATGAGCAGTTCTTC. Translated: CASSSLSGRDHNEQFF.

This chain uses TRBV10-2 with TRBJ2-1; D remains unclear. Germline lookup yields CDR1 WSHSY and CDR2 SAAADI. This CDR3 is built from 12 residues. The V and J ends lost 6 bases and 7 bases respectively, with 10 bases between them. The CDR3 nucleotides are TGCGCCAGCAGGGAAGAAGGGAATGAGCAGTTCTTC. Its protein product is CASREEGNEQFF.

This clonotype was seen repeatedly, ten times or more. The chain recombines TRBV5-1 with TRBJ2-7; D tentatively fits TRBD1 or TRBD2 (5 bases each). V dropped 0 bases and J dropped 3 bases, with 10 bases sitting between them. This CDR3 region has 14 residues. Germline CDR1 and CDR2: SGHRS and YFSETQ. The CDR3 DNA is TGCGCCAGCAGCTTGGCCCAGGGACGCTACGAGCAGTACTTC. Amino acid sequence: CASSLAQGRYEQYF.

This clonotype came up many times. The V gene is TRBV20-1, the J gene TRBJ2-3; tentative D call: TRBD2 (5 bases). The germline V gene has CDR1 DFQATT and CDR2 SNEGSKA (reference sequence). The CDR3 runs to 16 residues. The V end was cut by 5 bases, the J end by 1 base, with 19 bases between. The CDR3 coding sequence is TGCAGTGCTCCCCGGAGGTGGTCCGGGCGCACAGATACGCAGTATTTT. This translates into CSAPRRWSGRTDTQYF.

J is TRBJ1-6 and V is TRBV7-3; the D gene is possibly TRBD1 (5 bases). Trimming pared 4 bases from V and 5 bases from J, leaving 9 bases between. This CDR3 region has 14 residues. Germline CDR1 is SGHTA and CDR2 is FQGTGA. Written as DNA, the CDR3 is TGTGCCAGCAGCTGGGGGGTGAATAATTCACCCCTCCACTTT. This translates into CASSWGVNNSPLHF.

The chain recombines TRBV6-2 or TRBV6-3 with TRBJ1-6, with a possible D match to TRBD1 (6 bases). CDR3 length: 15 residues. Looked up from germline, CDR1 is MNHEY and CDR2 is SVGEGT. The V and J ends lost 7 bases and 7 bases respectively, with 17 bases between them. The CDR3 DNA follows: TGTGCCAGCACTTTCGAGGGGGGTCGGAATTCACCCCTCCACTTT. This sequence encodes CASTFEGGRNSPLHF.

This clonotype occurred many times. The CDR3 nucleotides are TGTGCCAGCAGCCCGGTAGCGGGTTCCTACAATGAGCAGTTCTTC. It encodes CASSPVAGSYNEQFF. The genes are TRBV9 and TRBJ2-1; 7 bases line up with TRBD2. With 4 bases clipped from V and 1 base from J, the junction kept 5 bases outside the gene matches. CDR3 length: 15 residues. Germline V gene sequence: CDR1 SGDLS, CDR2 YYNGEE.

This clonotype was detected many times. V and J are TRBV11-2 and TRBJ2-3; D unclear. The germline CDR1 and CDR2 sequences are SGHAT and FQNNGV. V lost 8 bases and J lost 6, with 6 bases in between. The CDR3 sequence is 10 residues long. The CDR3 sequence: CASSRDTQYF. CDR3 nucleotides: TGTGCCAGCTCTCGGGATACGCAGTATTTT.